A single sample is the source of the 24 T cell receptor beta chains below, sequenced in a study of blood T cell repertoires in COVID-19. The protocol was immunoSEQ multiplex PCR, while the TCRdb copy is restricted to in-frame clones and leaves out a portion. The sample carries 450,000 or so clones, about nine tenths recorded once. Sequenced input: peripheral blood. These receptors all come from a woman in her thirties or forties with COVID-19, enrolled during active disease.

V is TRBV7-9 and J is TRBJ1-2, with D possibly being TRBD1 (6 bases). This CDR3 region has 14 residues. CDR1 and CDR2 from the germline V gene are SEHNR and FQNEAQ (reference sequence). The V and J ends lost 3 bases and 2 bases respectively, with 10 bases between them. The CDR3 DNA follows: TGTGCCAGCAGCTTGGGGGACACCAACTATGGCTACACCTTC. Residues: CASSLGDTNYGYTF.

The genes are TRBV7-2 and TRBJ2-7; D gene uncertain. V lost 4 bases and J lost 3, with 10 bases in between. Germline CDR1 is SGHTA and CDR2 is FQGNSA. The CDR3 is made up of 13 amino acids. CDR3 amino acids: CASSSRERYEQYF. DNA for the CDR3: TGTGCCAGCAGCTCCCGCGAACGCTACGAGCAGTACTTC.

This clone was observed once. This rearrangement joins TRBV7-2 to TRBJ2-7; D call uncertain. Trimming stripped 1 base from V and 7 bases from J, with 11 bases between. CDR3 length: 13 amino acids. CDR1 and CDR2 (germline): SGHTA, FQGNSA. CDR3 residues: CASSLVSTGEQYF. As DNA, the CDR3 is TGTGCCAGCAGCTTAGTTTCCACCGGGGAGCAGTACTTC.

V gene TRBV7-9 combines with J gene TRBJ1-1, with D maybe TRBD1 (6 bases). The CDR3 length is 16 residues. Germline loops: CDR1 SEHNR, CDR2 FQNEAQ (reference sequence). The V end was cut by 2 bases, the J end by 4 bases, with 17 bases between. CDR3 sequence (DNA): TGTGCCAGCAGCTTAATCAGCGGGGGGCGCGGCACTGAAGCTTTCTTT. It translates to CASSLISGGRGTEAFF.

This chain uses TRBV7-9 with TRBJ1-3; D is perhaps TRBD1 (5 bases). The CDR3 loop spans 14 amino acids. V lost 3 bases, J lost 0 bases, and 6 bases lay in between. CDR1 and CDR2 from the germline V gene are SEHNR and FQNEAQ (reference sequence). This CDR3 is CASSLGGSGNTIYF. CDR3 nucleotides: TGTGCCAGCAGCTTGGGGGGCTCTGGAAACACCATATATTTT.

As concerns this clone: The sample contains more than one DNA sequence encoding this CDR3. J is TRBJ2-3 and V is TRBV6-2 or TRBV6-3, with D unclear. Germline V lookup: CDR1 MNHEY, CDR2 SVGEGT. The CDR3 length is 14 residues. The ends were cut back, 0 bases at V and 3 bases at J, with 7 bases in the middle. The chain's CDR3 is CASSYSGGTDTQYF. The CDR3 DNA reads as TGTGCCAGCAGTTACTCTGGCGGAACAGATACGCAGTATTTT.

The chain joins TRBV2 to TRBJ1-2; D is uncertain. The V end lost 0 bases, the J end lost 3 bases, and 17 bases lay between the germline ends. CDR3 size: 17 residues. From germline, CDR1 is SNHLY and CDR2 FYNNEI. This CDR3 is CASSEALAPIPHYGYTF. The CDR3 nucleotides are TGTGCCAGCAGTGAAGCGTTGGCCCCCATTCCCCACTATGGCTACACCTTC.

V usage is TRBV14 and J usage is TRBJ1-6; D may be TRBD1 (6 bases). V shed 4 bases and J shed 5 bases, with 12 bases lying between them. This CDR3 comprises 15 residues. Germline values: CDR1 SGHDN, CDR2 FVKESK. CDR3 region: CASSLTDSHNSPLHF. Written as DNA, the CDR3 is TGTGCCAGCAGCCTCACGGACAGTCATAATTCACCCCTCCACTTT.

This rearrangement joins TRBV30 to TRBJ1-2; a weak D match, TRBD1 (6 bases). The CDR3 extends over 13 amino acids. The germline gives CDR1 GTSNPN, CDR2 SVGIG (reference sequence). Trimming took 3 bases from V and 7 from J, leaving 15 bases between them. The DNA of the CDR3 is TGTGCCTGGAGCGTACAGGGATATGCTGGCTACACCTTC. Amino acid sequence: CAWSVQGYAGYTF.

The chain is built from TRBV4-1 and TRBJ2-7, with D perhaps matching TRBD2 (5 bases). This CDR3 is 14 amino acids long. The germline gives CDR1 MGHRA, CDR2 YSYEKL. V lost 3 bases, J lost 5 bases, and 14 bases lay in between. Here the CDR3 DNA reads TGCGCCAGCAGCCACACATCCGGAGGTAACGAGCAGTACTTC. This sequence encodes CASSHTSGGNEQYF.

The chain links TRBV30 to TRBJ1-5, with D possibly matching TRBD1 (6 bases). V shed 7 bases and J shed 6 bases, with 19 bases lying between them. Germline CDR1 reads GTSNPN; CDR2 reads SVGIG (reference sequence). The CDR3 loop spans 14 amino acids. The CDR3 nucleotides are TGTGCCTCCGCCAGGGGTGGGGGTAGTCAGCCCCAGCATTTT. It yields the protein CASARGGGSQPQHF.

The rearrangement links TRBV5-6 to TRBJ2-2, with D unresolved. This CDR3 contains 16 residues. Germline lookup yields CDR1 SGHDT and CDR2 YYEEEE. Trimming took 2 bases from V and 1 from J, leaving 12 bases between them. For the CDR3, the DNA is TGTGCCAGCAGCTTTCAGAAGGCAGGGAACACCGGGGAGCTGTTTTTT. Its translation: CASSFQKAGNTGELFF.

V usage is TRBV27 and J usage is TRBJ2-7; tentative D call: TRBD1 (6 bases). The V gene's germline CDR1 is MNHEY and CDR2 SMNVEV (reference sequence). V lost 4 bases, J lost 2 bases, and 9 bases lay in between. The CDR3 loop spans 13 amino acids. DNA for the CDR3: TGTGCCAGCAGTTCCGGACAGACCTACGAGCAGTACTTC. Translation: CASSSGQTYEQYF.

The chain joins TRBV5-1 to TRBJ2-7; D is undetermined. Germline loops: CDR1 SGHRS, CDR2 YFSETQ. The CDR3 extends over 13 amino acids. V dropped 1 base and J dropped 2 bases, with 7 bases sitting between them. CDR3 loop: CASSLTHAYEQYF. CDR3 nucleotide sequence: TGCGCCAGCAGCTTGACACATGCCTACGAGCAGTACTTC.

This clone was recorded only once. The CDR3 region has the DNA TGTGCCAGCTCACCGTACACGCGGACAGCTAACTATGGCTACACCTTC. This codes for CASSPYTRTANYGYTF. This rearrangement joins TRBV18 to TRBJ1-2, with D possibly matching TRBD1 (6 bases). The CDR3 sequence is 16 residues long. The V gene's germline CDR1 is KGHSH and CDR2 LQKENI. With 3 bases removed from V and 0 bases from J, the gap between germline ends came to 14 bases.

The chain is built from TRBV7-9 and TRBJ1-2, with D tentatively TRBD1 (6 bases). This CDR3 has 15 residues. Trimming left V 5 bases short and J 3 bases short, with 16 bases between. The V gene's germline CDR1 is SEHNR and CDR2 FQNEAQ (reference sequence). CDR3: CASSPGGDRHYGYTF. The CDR3 nucleotides read TGTGCCAGCAGCCCCGGTGGAGACAGGCACTATGGCTACACCTTC.

The rearrangement uses TRBV2 and TRBJ2-2, with 9 bases matching TRBD2. This CDR3 region has 15 residues. J lost 4 bases, V lost 0 bases, and 0 bases had no gene match. CDR1 and CDR2 (germline): SNHLY, FYNNEI. The CDR3 protein is CASSEARGGTGELFF. The CDR3 DNA sequence: TGTGCCAGCAGTGAAGCGCGGGGGGGCACCGGGGAGCTGTTTTTT.

On this clone: At the DNA level, this CDR3 is encoded by other sequences in the same sample as well. This rearrangement joins TRBV11-3 to TRBJ2-2; no firm D call. Germline CDR1 is SGHNT and CDR2 is YENEEA. Trimming took 1 base from V and 0 from J, leaving 3 bases between them. This CDR3 spans 14 amino acids. In DNA form, the CDR3 reads TGTGCCAGCAGCTTAGGGCCGAACACCGGGGAGCTGTTTTTT. Translated, it gives CASSLGPNTGELFF.

The V call is TRBV4-1, the J call TRBJ1-3; weak D call: TRBD1 (6 bases). This CDR3 comprises 15 residues. Germline V gene sequence: CDR1 MGHRA, CDR2 YSYEKL. Trimming shortened V by 0 bases and J by 5 bases, and 11 bases separated the two germline ends. CDR3 sequence: CASSQDPDRRNTIYF. The CDR3 DNA reads as TGCGCCAGCAGCCAAGATCCCGACAGGCGAAACACCATATATTTT.

V and J are TRBV27 and TRBJ2-1; 7 bases map to TRBD2. In germline, CDR1 is MNHEY, CDR2 SMNVEV (reference sequence). J was trimmed by 8 bases and V by 5 bases; bases with no gene match: 6. The CDR3 length is 13 residues. In nucleotides, the CDR3 is TGTGCCAGCAGTATGACTAGCTTTCATGAGCAGTTCTTC. Translation: CASSMTSFHEQFF.

The chain carries TRBV24-1 and TRBJ2-3, with TRBD2 matching over 16 bases. CDR1 is KGHDR, CDR2 SFDVKD, per germline. This CDR3 region has 16 residues. J lost 5 bases, V lost 3 bases, and 1 base had no gene match. CDR3 DNA sequence: TGTGCCACCAGTGATGGGACTAGCGGGAGGGGAGATACGCAGTATTTT. This sequence encodes CATSDGTSGRGDTQYF.

The rearrangement uses TRBV3-1 (or the pseudogene TRBV3-2) and TRBJ2-7, with a possible D match to TRBD1 (5 bases). There are 14 residues in the CDR3. Per germline, CDR1 LGHDT and CDR2 YNNKEL (reference sequence). The ends were cut back, 4 bases at V and 4 bases at J, with 14 bases in the middle. CDR3 in amino acids: CASSRIGHGYEQYF. In DNA form, the CDR3 reads TGTGCCAGCAGCCGGATTGGACATGGGTACGAGCAGTACTTC.

V is TRBV7-8 and J is TRBJ2-1, with 12 bases identical to TRBD2. V shed 6 bases and J 9 bases; nucleotides not matched to a gene: 18. The CDR3 runs 18 residues. Germline CDR1 is SGHVS and CDR2 is FQNEAQ. DNA of the CDR3: TGTGCCAGCAGTCAAGGGCTAGCGGGAGGGCCTCTTGAGGGTGAGCAGTTCTTC. Amino acid sequence: CASSQGLAGGPLEGEQFF. Variable domain in full (rest from reference TRBV7-8 and TRBJ2-1): GAGVSQSPRYKVAKRGQDVALRCDPISGHVSLFWYQQALGQGPEFLTYFQNEAQLDKSGLPSDRFFAERPEGSVSTLKIQRTQQEDSAVYLCASSQGLAGGPLEGEQFFGPGTRLTVL.

The chain has TRBV7-9 and TRBJ1-4, with D maybe TRBD1 (5 bases). CDR1 and CDR2 (germline): SEHNR, FQNEAQ (reference sequence). V shed 2 bases and J shed 5 bases, with 15 bases lying between them. The CDR3 is 16 residues long. The CDR3 reads CASSLKPGGGNEKLFF. CDR3 nucleotides: TGTGCCAGCAGCTTAAAACCCGGGGGGGGGAATGAAAAACTGTTTTTT.